This TCR beta chain was retrieved from a study of shared clonotypes between healthy human individuals. Study overall: Donors consisted of a couple of women and three men between 18 and 49. Plates per donor: three CD4 naive, three CD4 memory, two CD8 naive, one CD8 memory.

The table came from immunoSEQ multiplex PCR; TCRdb's copy has only in-frame clones and leaves some out. This table has more than 2 million clones, approximately 95% appearing once. Trimming cost V 2 bases and J 4 bases, with 15 bases left between them. This CDR3 region has 15 residues. Per germline, CDR1 SGHTA and CDR2 FQGNSA. The receptor was isolated from a young man in good health. The sample was naive CD4+ T cells sorted from blood. Subset indicated: CD45RA+ positively selected. The gene calls are TRBV7-2 and TRBJ2-7, with D perhaps TRBD2 (6 bases). The CDR3 loop reads CASSLTYSGLYEQYF. The CDR3 DNA follows: TGTGCCAGCAGCTTAACCTATAGCGGCCTGTACGAGCAGTACTTC.